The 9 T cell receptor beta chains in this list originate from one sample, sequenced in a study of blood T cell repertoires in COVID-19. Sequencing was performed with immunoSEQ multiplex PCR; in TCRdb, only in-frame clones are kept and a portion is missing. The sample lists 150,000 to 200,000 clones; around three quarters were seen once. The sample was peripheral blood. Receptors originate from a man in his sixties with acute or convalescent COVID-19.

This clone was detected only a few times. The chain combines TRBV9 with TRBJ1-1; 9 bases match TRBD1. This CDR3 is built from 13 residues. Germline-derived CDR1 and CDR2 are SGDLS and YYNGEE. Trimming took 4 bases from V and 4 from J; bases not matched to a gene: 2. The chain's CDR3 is CASSLTGGTEAFF. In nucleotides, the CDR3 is TGTGCCAGCAGCCTGACAGGGGGCACTGAAGCTTTCTTT.

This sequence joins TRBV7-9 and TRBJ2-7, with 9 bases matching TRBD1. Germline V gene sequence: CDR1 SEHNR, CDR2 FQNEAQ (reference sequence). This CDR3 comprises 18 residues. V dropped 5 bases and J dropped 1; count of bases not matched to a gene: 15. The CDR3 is CASSRYTGGLFTSYEQYF. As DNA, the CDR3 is TGTGCCAGCAGCAGATACACAGGGGGCCTCTTCACTTCCTACGAGCAGTACTTC.

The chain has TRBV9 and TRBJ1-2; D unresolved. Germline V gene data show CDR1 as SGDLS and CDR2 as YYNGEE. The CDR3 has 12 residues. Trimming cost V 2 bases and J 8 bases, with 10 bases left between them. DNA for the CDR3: TGTGCCAGCAGCGTCGGGAGACAAGGCTACACCTTC. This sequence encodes CASSVGRQGYTF.

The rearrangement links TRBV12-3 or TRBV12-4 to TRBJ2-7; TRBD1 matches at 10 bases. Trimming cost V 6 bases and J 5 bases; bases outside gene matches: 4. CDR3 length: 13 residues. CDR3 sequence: CASSRDRGDEQYF. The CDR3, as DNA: TGTGCCAGCAGCCGGGACAGGGGTGACGAGCAGTACTTC.

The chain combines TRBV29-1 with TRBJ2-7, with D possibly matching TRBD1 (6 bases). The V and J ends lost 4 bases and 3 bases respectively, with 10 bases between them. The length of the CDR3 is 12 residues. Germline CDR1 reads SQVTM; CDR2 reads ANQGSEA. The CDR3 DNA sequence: TGCAGCGTTGCACAGGGAGACTACGAGCAGTACTTC. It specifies CSVAQGDYEQYF.

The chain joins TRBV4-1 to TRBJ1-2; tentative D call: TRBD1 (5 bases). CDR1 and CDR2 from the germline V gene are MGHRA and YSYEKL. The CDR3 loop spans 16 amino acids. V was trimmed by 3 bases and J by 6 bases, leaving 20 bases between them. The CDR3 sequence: CASSQLGGFLLHGYTF. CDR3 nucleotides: TGCGCCAGCAGCCAGCTGGGGGGGTTTTTGCTTCATGGCTACACCTTC.

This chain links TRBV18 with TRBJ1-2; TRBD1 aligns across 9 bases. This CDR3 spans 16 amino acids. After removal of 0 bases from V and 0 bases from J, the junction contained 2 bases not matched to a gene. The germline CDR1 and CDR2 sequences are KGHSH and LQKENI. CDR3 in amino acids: CASSPPRDRANYGYTF. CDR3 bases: TGTGCCAGCTCACCACCGCGGGACAGGGCTAACTATGGCTACACCTTC. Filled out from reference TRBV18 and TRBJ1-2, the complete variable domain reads NAGVMQNPRHLVRRRGQEARLRCSPMKGHSHVYWYRQLPEEGLKFMVYLQKENIIDESGMPKERFSAEFPKEGPSILRIQQVVRGDSAAYFCASSPPRDRANYGYTFGSGTRLTVV.

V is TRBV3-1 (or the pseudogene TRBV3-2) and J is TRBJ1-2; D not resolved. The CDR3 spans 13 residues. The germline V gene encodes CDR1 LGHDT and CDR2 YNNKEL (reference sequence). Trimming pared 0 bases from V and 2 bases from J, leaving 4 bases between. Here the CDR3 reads CASSQDGNYGYTF. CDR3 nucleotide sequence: TGTGCCAGCAGCCAAGACGGGAACTATGGCTACACCTTC.

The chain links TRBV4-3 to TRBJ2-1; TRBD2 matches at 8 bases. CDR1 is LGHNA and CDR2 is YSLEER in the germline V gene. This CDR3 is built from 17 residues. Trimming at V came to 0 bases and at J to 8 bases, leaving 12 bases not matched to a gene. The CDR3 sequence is CASSQEAGGGFNDEQFF. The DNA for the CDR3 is TGCGCCAGCAGCCAAGAAGCTGGCGGGGGGTTTAACGATGAGCAGTTCTTC.